A single sample is the source of the 10 T cell receptor beta chains below, sequenced in a study of shared clonotypes between healthy human individuals. TCRdb's copy holds only in-frame clones and misses some; the assay was immunoSEQ multiplex PCR. The sample contains roughly 1.5 million clones, under 99% of which appear only once. The sample consisted of naive CD4+ T cells sorted from blood. Subset defined: CD45RA+ positively selected. The receptors originated from a man aged 25-40 years in good health.

This clone was detected once. The V and J genes are TRBV28 and TRBJ1-1; D perhaps matches TRBD1 (6 bases). Deletions cut 2 bases from V and 1 base from J, with 8 bases between. Germline V lookup: CDR1 MDHEN, CDR2 SYDVKM. CDR3 length equals 14 residues. For the CDR3, the DNA is TGTGCCAGCAGTTTAGAGGGACAGAACACTGAAGCTTTCTTT. Its translation: CASSLEGQNTEAFF.

The V gene is TRBV19, the J gene TRBJ2-1; D not resolved. CDR3 length: 16 amino acids. Germline V gene lookup returns CDR1 LNHDA and CDR2 SQIVND (reference sequence). Trimming took 5 bases from V and 5 from J, leaving 19 bases between them. CDR3 region: CASSPPSVVWDNEQFF. Here the CDR3 DNA reads TGTGCCAGTAGTCCGCCATCGGTTGTTTGGGACAATGAGCAGTTCTTC.

The rearrangement links TRBV6-1 to TRBJ2-1; 12 positions match TRBD2. Germline V gene sequence: CDR1 MNHNS, CDR2 SASEGT. This CDR3 contains 14 residues. Trimming cost V 4 bases and J 9 bases; bases outside gene matches: 4. The CDR3 region has the DNA TGTGCCAGCAGTGTAGGACTAGCGGGAATTGAGCAGTTCTTC. Protein: CASSVGLAGIEQFF.

The gene calls are TRBV7-9 and TRBJ2-1; 10 nucleotides match TRBD1. Trimming at V came to 4 bases and at J to 2 bases, leaving 2 bases not matched to a gene. Germline assignment: CDR1 SEHNR and CDR2 FQNEAQ (reference sequence). CDR3 size: 15 residues. The CDR3 DNA sequence: TGTGCCAGCAGCTCCGGGACAGGGGCCTACAATGAGCAGTTCTTC. Translated, it gives CASSSGTGAYNEQFF. Combining the CDR3 with reference TRBV7-9 and TRBJ2-1 gives the whole variable domain DTGVSQNPRHKITKRGQNVTFRCDPISEHNRLYWYRQTLGQGPEFLTYFQNEAQLEKSRLLSDRFSAERPKGSFSTLEIQRTEQGDSAMYLCASSSGTGAYNEQFFGPGTRLTVL.

V usage is TRBV2 and J usage is TRBJ1-4; D remains unclear. The CDR3 is 14 amino acids. Germline V lookup: CDR1 SNHLY, CDR2 FYNNEI. Trimming pared 4 bases from V and 0 bases from J, leaving 6 bases between. The CDR3 loop reads CASSGASTNEKLFF. CDR3 nucleotides: TGTGCCAGCAGTGGGGCGTCAACTAATGAAAAACTGTTTTTT. Drawing the rest from reference TRBV2 and TRBJ1-4, the complete variable domain is EPEVTQTPSHQVTQMGQEVILRCVPISNHLYFYWYRQILGQKVEFLVSFYNNEISEKSEIFDDQFSVERPDGSNFTLKIRSTKLEDSAMYFCASSGASTNEKLFFGSGTQLSVL.

CDR3 region: CASSADRGRQETQYF. Written as DNA, the CDR3 is TGTGCCAGCAGTGCAGACAGGGGGCGGCAAGAGACCCAGTACTTC. This rearrangement joins TRBV2 to TRBJ2-5; 10 positions match TRBD1. The CDR3 has 15 amino acids. Germline values: CDR1 SNHLY, CDR2 FYNNEI. The V segment lost 4 bases and the J segment 2 bases; nucleotides outside the gene matches: 4. Complete variable domain (other parts from reference TRBV2 and TRBJ2-5): EPEVTQTPSHQVTQMGQEVILRCVPISNHLYFYWYRQILGQKVEFLVSFYNNEISEKSEIFDDQFSVERPDGSNFTLKIRSTKLEDSAMYFCASSADRGRQETQYFGPGTRLLVL.

The V and J genes are TRBV7-9 and TRBJ1-2, with a tentative D call TRBD1 (6 bases). The CDR3 is made up of 13 amino acids. Germline V gene data show CDR1 as SEHNR and CDR2 as FQNEAQ (reference sequence). The V gene lost 4 bases and the J gene lost 4 bases, with 10 bases spanning the gap. CDR3 DNA sequence: TGTGCCAGCAGCTGGGGGGCTGCCTATGGCTACACCTTC. This encodes CASSWGAAYGYTF.

The chain's CDR3 is CASSRDYSYNEQFF. The CDR3 DNA follows: TGTGCCAGCAGCCGGGACTACTCCTACAATGAGCAGTTCTTC. The rearrangement links TRBV7-2 to TRBJ2-1; 7 nucleotides agree with TRBD2. The CDR3 totals 14 residues. Germline CDR1 is SGHTA and CDR2 is FQGNSA. Trimming took 5 bases from V and 0 from J; bases not matched to a gene: 1.

V is TRBV5-1 and J is TRBJ2-3; D gene ambiguous. This CDR3 contains 14 residues. The germline CDR1 and CDR2 sequences are SGHRS and YFSETQ. V was shortened by 5 bases and J by 2 bases, with 12 bases between the two germline ends. CDR3: CASSLRAYTDTQYF. The CDR3 DNA reads as TGCGCCAGCAGTCTTCGGGCCTACACAGATACGCAGTATTTT.

The chain joins TRBV10-3 to TRBJ1-5, with 7 bases that match TRBD1. Trimming cost V 5 bases and J 4 bases; bases outside gene matches: 5. Germline V gene sequence: CDR1 ENHRY, CDR2 SYGVKD. This CDR3 region has 14 residues. The CDR3 spells CAISNLTGNQPQHF. The CDR3 nucleotides are TGTGCCATCAGTAACTTGACAGGGAATCAGCCCCAGCATTTT.